This T cell receptor beta chain was recorded in a study of blood T cell repertoires in COVID-19. Study-wide background: Whether acute or convalescent, the COVID-19 samples came from the United States, Italy and Spain.

The assay was immunoSEQ multiplex PCR, and TCRdb's table has in-frame clones only and misses some. The data hold 130,000 to 150,000 clones, with about 90% observed a single time. The V gene's germline CDR1 is MNHEY and CDR2 SVGAGI. Trimming removed 5 bases at V and 6 bases at J, with 13 bases between. The CDR3 sequence is 13 residues long. This clone was recorded once. Sequencing was performed on peripheral blood. This chain connects TRBV6-5 to TRBJ1-2; no firm D call. The TCR originated in a man aged 45-65 years who had recovered from COVID-19. CDR3 sequence reads: CASSNRSQNGYTF. Here the CDR3 DNA reads TGTGCCAGCAGTAACAGAAGTCAGAATGGCTACACCTTC.